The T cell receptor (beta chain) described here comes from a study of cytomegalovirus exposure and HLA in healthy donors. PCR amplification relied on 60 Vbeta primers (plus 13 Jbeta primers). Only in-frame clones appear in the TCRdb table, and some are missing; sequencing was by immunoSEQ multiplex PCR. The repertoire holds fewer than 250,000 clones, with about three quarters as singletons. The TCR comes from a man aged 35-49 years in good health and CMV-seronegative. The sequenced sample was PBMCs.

The CDR3 loop reads CAWSVGLDSYNEQFF. The CDR3 DNA sequence: TGTGCCTGGAGCGTCGGACTAGACTCCTACAATGAGCAGTTCTTC. The genes are TRBV30 and TRBJ2-1, with 7 positions matching TRBD2. The CDR3 is 15 residues long. Germline lookup yields CDR1 GTSNPN and CDR2 SVGIG (reference sequence). V gave up 3 bases and J gave up 0 bases; unmatched junction bases: 5.